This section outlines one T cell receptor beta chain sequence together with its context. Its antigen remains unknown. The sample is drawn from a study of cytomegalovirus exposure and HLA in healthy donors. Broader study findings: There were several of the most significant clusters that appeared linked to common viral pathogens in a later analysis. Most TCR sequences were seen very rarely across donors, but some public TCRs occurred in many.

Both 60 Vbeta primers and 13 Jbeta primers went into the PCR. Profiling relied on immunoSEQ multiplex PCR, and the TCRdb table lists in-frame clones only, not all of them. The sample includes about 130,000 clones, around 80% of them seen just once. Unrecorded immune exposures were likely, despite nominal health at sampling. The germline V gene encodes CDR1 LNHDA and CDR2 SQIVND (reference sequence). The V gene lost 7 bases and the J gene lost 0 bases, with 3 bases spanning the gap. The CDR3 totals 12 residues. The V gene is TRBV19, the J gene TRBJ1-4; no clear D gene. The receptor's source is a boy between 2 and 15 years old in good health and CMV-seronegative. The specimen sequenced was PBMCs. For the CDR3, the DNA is TGTGCCAGTACGGCAACTAATGAAAAACTGTTTTTT. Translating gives CASTATNEKLFF.